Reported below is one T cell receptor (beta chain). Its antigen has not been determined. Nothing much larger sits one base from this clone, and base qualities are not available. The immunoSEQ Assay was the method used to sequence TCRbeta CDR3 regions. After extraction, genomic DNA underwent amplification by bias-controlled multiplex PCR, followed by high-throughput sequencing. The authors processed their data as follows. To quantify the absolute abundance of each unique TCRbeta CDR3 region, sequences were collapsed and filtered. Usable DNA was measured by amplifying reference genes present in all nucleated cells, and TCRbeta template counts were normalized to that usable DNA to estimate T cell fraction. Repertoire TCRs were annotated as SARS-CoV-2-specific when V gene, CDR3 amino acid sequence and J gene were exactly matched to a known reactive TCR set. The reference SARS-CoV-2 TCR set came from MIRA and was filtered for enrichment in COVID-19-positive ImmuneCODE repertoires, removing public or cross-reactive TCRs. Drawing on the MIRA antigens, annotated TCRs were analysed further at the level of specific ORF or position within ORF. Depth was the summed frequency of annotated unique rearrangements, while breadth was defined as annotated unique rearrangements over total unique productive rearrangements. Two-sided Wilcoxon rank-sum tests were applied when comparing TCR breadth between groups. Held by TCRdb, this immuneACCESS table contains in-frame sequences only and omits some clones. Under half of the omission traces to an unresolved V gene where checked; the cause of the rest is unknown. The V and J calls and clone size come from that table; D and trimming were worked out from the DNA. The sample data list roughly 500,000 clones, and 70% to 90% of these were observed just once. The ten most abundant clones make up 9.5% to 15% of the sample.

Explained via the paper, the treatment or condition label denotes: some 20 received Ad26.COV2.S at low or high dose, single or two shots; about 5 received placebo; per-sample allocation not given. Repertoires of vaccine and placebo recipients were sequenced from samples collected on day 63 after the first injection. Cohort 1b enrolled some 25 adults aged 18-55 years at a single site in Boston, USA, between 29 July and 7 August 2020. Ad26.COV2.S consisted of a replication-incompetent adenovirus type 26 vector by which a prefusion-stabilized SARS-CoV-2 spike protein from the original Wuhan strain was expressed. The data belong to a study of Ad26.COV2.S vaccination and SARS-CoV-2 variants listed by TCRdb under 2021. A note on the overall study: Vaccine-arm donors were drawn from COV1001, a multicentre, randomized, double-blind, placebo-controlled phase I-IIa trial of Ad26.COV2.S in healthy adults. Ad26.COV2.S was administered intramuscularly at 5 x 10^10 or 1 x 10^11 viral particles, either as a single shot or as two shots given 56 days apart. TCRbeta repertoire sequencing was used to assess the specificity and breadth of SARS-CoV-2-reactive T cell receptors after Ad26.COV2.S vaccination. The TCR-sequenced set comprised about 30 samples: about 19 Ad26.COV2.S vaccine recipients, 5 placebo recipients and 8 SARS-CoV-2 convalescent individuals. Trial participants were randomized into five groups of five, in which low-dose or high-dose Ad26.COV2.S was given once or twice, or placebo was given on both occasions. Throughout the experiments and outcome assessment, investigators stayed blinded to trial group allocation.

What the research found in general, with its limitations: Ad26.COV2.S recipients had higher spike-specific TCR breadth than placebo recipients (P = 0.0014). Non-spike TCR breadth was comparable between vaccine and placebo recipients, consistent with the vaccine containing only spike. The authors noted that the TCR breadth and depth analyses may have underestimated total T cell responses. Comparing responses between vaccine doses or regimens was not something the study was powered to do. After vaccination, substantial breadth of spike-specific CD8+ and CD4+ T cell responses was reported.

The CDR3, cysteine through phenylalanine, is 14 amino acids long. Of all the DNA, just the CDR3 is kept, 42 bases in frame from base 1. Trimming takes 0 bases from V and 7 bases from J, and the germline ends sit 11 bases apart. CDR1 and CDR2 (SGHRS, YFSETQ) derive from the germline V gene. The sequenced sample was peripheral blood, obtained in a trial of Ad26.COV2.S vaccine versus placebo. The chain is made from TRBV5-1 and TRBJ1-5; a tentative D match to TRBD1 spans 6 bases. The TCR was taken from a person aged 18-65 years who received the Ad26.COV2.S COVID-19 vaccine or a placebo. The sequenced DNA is TGCGCCAGCAGCTTGGGAGAGGGGGGCCAGCCCCAGCATTTT. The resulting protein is CASSLGEGGQPQHF.